This TCR beta chain was sequenced for a study of blood T cell repertoires in COVID-19. Study summary: The cDNA or gDNA used as material had been derived from T cells, B-cell-depleted T cells, or PBMCs.

Cohort assignment relied on participant-reported clinical history. All recovered Cohort 3 donors got two negative PCRs, got clearance, or saw symptom resolution. Trimming removed 3 bases at V and 2 bases at J, with 7 bases between. CDR3 length: 13 amino acids. Assay: immunoSEQ multiplex PCR; the TCRdb copy retains only in-frame clones and omits some. The sample carries about 210,000 clones, 89% recorded once. The clonotype comes from a woman younger than 35 who had recovered from COVID-19. The specimen sequenced was PBMCs or T cells enriched from blood (not recorded which). The V and J genes are TRBV12-3 or TRBV12-4 and TRBJ1-2; perhaps TRBD1 as D (5 bases). CDR3 sequence reads: CASSFRQNYGYTF. CDR3 bases: TGTGCCAGCAGTTTTAGACAGAACTATGGCTACACCTTC.